Listed below are T cell receptor beta chains from one sample, sequenced in a study of OX40 agonist ivuxolimab in advanced cancers. TCRdb's copy holds only in-frame clones and misses some; the assay was immunoSEQ multiplex PCR. This table has around 150,000 clones, 94% appearing once. The starting material was CD4+ or CD8+ T cells sorted from blood, obtained in a trial of the OX40 agonist ivuxolimab. These receptor sequences come from an adult with an advanced solid tumor such as melanoma, head and neck, liver or kidney cancer. Each CDR3 is given with its conserved first and last residue. Each record gives: J gene, V gene, CDR3 protein.

>TRBJ1-5|TRBV9
CASSAGRAGNQPQHF
>TRBJ2-7|TRBV28
CASSLTAGTGEYEQYF
>TRBJ2-3|TRBV6-5
CASRRDSTDTQYF
>TRBJ1-5|TRBV27
CASSLSRGRTNQPQHF
>TRBJ1-1|TRBV7-9
CASTYTGNTEAFF
>TRBJ2-1|TRBV5-1
CASSLVPFGNNEQFF
>TRBJ2-7|TRBV6-5
CASSSGQGSTYEQYF
>TRBJ2-5|TRBV28
CASSSPGTVYQETQYF
>TRBJ1-3|TRBV5-4
CASSYDRAYGNTIYF
>TRBJ2-3|TRBV5-4
CASSLDRGGADTQYF
>TRBJ2-7|TRBV4-3
CASSQDASGGLYEQYF
>TRBJ1-2|TRBV5-1
CASSHGQGNYGYTF
>TRBJ2-3|TRBV5-1
CASSLGGTSTDTQYF
>TRBJ2-5|TRBV29-1
CSVAGLAGVETQYF
>TRBJ2-6|TRBV19
CASSIGDRGRPGANVLTF
>TRBJ1-1|TRBV19
CASSIDRGGRDRMNTEAFF
>TRBJ1-2|TRBV7-9
CASSLRSFNYGYTF
>TRBJ2-3|TRBV9
CASTLTSGVADTQYF
>TRBJ2-5|TRBV30
CAWTRQGGVETQYF
>TRBJ2-2|TRBV7-9
CASSVLAGGGTGELFF
>TRBJ1-5|TRBV19
CASSDRGRWSNQPQHF
>TRBJ1-5|TRBV5-4
CASSILGQPQHF
>TRBJ2-3|TRBV28
CASSANLVVRQYF
>TRBJ2-5|TRBV7-2
CASSLAHSQETQYF
>TRBJ1-3|TRBV5-1
CASSSGGTVSGNTIYF
>TRBJ1-5|TRBV2
CASTHRDSDNQPQHF
>TRBJ1-2|TRBV6-4
CASSESGTATNYGYTF
>TRBJ2-4|TRBV5-1
CASSLGGKAKNIQYF